These 23 T cell receptor beta chains were sequenced from one sample in a study of read filtering for tumor transcriptome and immune sequencing. The library was built from 400 ng RNA with molecular barcoded adaptors for alpha/delta and beta/gamma chains. TCRdb used MiXCR to reprocess the reads, holding one entry per CDR3 protein. Of approximately 45,000 distinct CDR3 sequences in the sample, about a fifth are singletons; the top ten hold approximately 38%. Material: a population of CD138-negative cells sorted from bone marrow. The receptor set was obtained from a donor at least 40 years old with multiple myeloma.

This clonotype has ten or more counts. The chain couples TRBV13 to TRBJ1-1, with a possible D match to TRBD1 (6 bases). The length of the CDR3 is 13 residues. Germline V gives CDR1 PRHDT, CDR2 FYEKMQ (reference sequence). V gave up 2 bases and J gave up 4 bases, with 8 bases separating them. The CDR3 sequence: CASSLQGLTEAFF. The CDR3 DNA reads as TGTGCCAGCAGCTTACAGGGGCTCACTGAAGCTTTCTTT.

The chain carries TRBV19 and TRBJ2-1; TRBD2 aligns across 12 bases. Germline CDR1 and CDR2: LNHDA and SQIVND (reference sequence). This CDR3 comprises 20 residues. The J segment lost 0 bases and the V segment lost 2 bases, leaving 11 bases of the junction unmatched. As DNA, the CDR3 is TGTGCCAGTAGTATAATTTTCGGGACTAGCGGGCCTCACTCCTACAATGAGCAGTTCTTC. Amino acids: CASSIIFGTSGPHSYNEQFF.

This clonotype was found many times. The chain employs TRBV19 and TRBJ2-6; 7 nucleotides align to TRBD1. J gave up 1 base and V 2 bases, and 8 bases lay outside the gene matches. This CDR3 has 18 residues. Germline V gene sequence: CDR1 LNHDA, CDR2 SQIVND (reference sequence). The CDR3: CASSILSTGASGANVLTF. DNA for the CDR3: TGTGCCAGTAGTATATTGAGCACAGGGGCATCTGGGGCCAACGTCCTGACTTTC.

The chain recombines TRBV9 with TRBJ2-6, with TRBD1 identical over 7 bases. Germline V CDR1 and CDR2: SGDLS, YYNGEE. This CDR3 region has 15 residues. The V and J ends lost 3 bases and 5 bases, in that order; junction bases with no gene match: 5. The CDR3 bases are TGTGCCAGCAGCGCGCGACAGGGCTGGGCCAACGTCCTGACTTTC. Its translation: CASSARQGWANVLTF.

The sample holds many counts of this clonotype. The chain employs TRBV7-2 and TRBJ2-7; 8 bases line up with TRBD2. The germline V gene encodes CDR1 SGHTA and CDR2 FQGNSA. The J segment lost 3 bases and the V segment lost 1 base, leaving 5 bases of the junction unmatched. The CDR3 is 15 amino acids. The CDR3: CASSLGGAGGYEQYF. The CDR3 coding sequence is TGTGCCAGCAGCTTAGGAGGCGCGGGAGGCTACGAGCAGTACTTC.

This clonotype has ten or more counts. The chain has TRBV6-6 and TRBJ1-1; D uncertain. Germline-derived CDR1 and CDR2 are MNHNY and SVGAGI (reference sequence). The CDR3 spans 15 residues. Trimming stripped 2 bases from V and 1 base from J, with 11 bases between. CDR3 sequence (DNA): TGTGCCAGCAGTTACCCCGGAATCGGGAACACTGAAGCTTTCTTT. Amino acids: CASSYPGIGNTEAFF.

This clonotype was counted many times. An end of the junction differs from the germline gene, which may be a read error. This chain connects TRBV28 to TRBJ2-7; the D is unclear. This CDR3 region has 10 residues. Germline V gene lookup returns CDR1 MDHEN and CDR2 SYDVKM. The CDR3, as DNA: TGTGCCACCAGTTGGGTCGAGCAGTACTTC. It specifies CATSWVEQYF.

There are many counts of this clonotype. The chain carries TRBV7-9 and TRBJ1-1; unclear D gene. V lost 2 bases, J lost 0 bases, and 4 bases lay in between. The CDR3 spans 13 residues. CDR1 and CDR2 (germline): SEHNR, FQNEAQ (reference sequence). The DNA for the CDR3 is TGTGCCAGCAGCTTAACACTGAACACTGAAGCTTTCTTT. It translates to CASSLTLNTEAFF.

The chain employs TRBV7-9 and TRBJ2-1; D is perhaps TRBD2 (5 bases). The CDR3 is made up of 15 amino acids. Trimming shortened V by 2 bases and J by 7 bases, and 15 bases separated the two germline ends. In germline, CDR1 is SEHNR, CDR2 FQNEAQ (reference sequence). The CDR3: CASSLSPVGGNEQFF. The CDR3 nucleotides are TGTGCCAGCAGCTTATCACCCGTAGGCGGGAATGAGCAGTTCTTC. The full variable domain, with the rest looked up from reference TRBV7-9 and TRBJ2-1, is DTGVSQNPRHKITKRGQNVTFRCDPISEHNRLYWYRQTLGQGPEFLTYFQNEAQLEKSRLLSDRFSAERPKGSFSTLEIQRTEQGDSAMYLCASSLSPVGGNEQFFGPGTRLTVL.

By sample fraction, this clonotype is medium-sized. The chain carries TRBV30 and TRBJ2-1; TRBD2 is a possible D gene (5 bases). V shed 0 bases and J shed 1 base, with 7 bases lying between them. The germline V gene has CDR1 GTSNPN and CDR2 SVGIG (reference sequence). This CDR3 spans 14 amino acids. The CDR3: CAWSVLGSYNEQFF. Written as DNA, the CDR3 is TGTGCCTGGAGTGTACTAGGTTCCTACAATGAGCAGTTCTTC.

Details on this clonotype: Since no conserved phenylalanine or tryptophan closes the CDR3, a read error is the likely cause. The V gene is TRBV11-2, the J gene TRBJ2-1, with 8 positions matching TRBD2. The ends lost 6 bases at V and 4 bases at J; junction bases unmatched: 11. The CDR3 loop spans 16 amino acids. CDR1 is SGHAT and CDR2 is FQNNGV in the germline V gene. CDR3 residues: CASSDGVAGGYNEQFL. The CDR3, as DNA: TGTGCCAGCAGTGACGGAGTGGCGGGAGGATACAATGAGCAGTTCCTC.

This clonotype was counted at least ten times. The chain combines TRBV30 with TRBJ2-5; 8 positions agree with TRBD1. J lost 4 bases, V lost 2 bases, and 12 bases had no gene match. Germline CDR1 is GTSNPN and CDR2 is SVGIG (reference sequence). The CDR3 has 16 residues. CDR3: CAWSYQTGEVVETQYF. The CDR3 nucleotides are TGTGCCTGGAGTTATCAGACAGGGGAGGTTGTAGAGACCCAGTACTTC. Supplemented by reference TRBV30 and TRBJ2-5, the full variable domain reads SQTIHQWPATLVQPVGSPLSLECTVEGTSNPNLYWYRQAAGRGLQLLFYSVGIGQISSEVPQNLSASRPQDRQFILSSKKLLLSDSGFYLCAWSYQTGEVVETQYFGPGTRLLVL.

This clonotype is medium-sized in the sample. The rearrangement links TRBV30 to TRBJ2-1, with 14 bases identical to TRBD2. This CDR3 contains 15 residues. The trim removed 1 base at V and 6 bases at J, leaving 2 bases unmatched. In germline, CDR1 is GTSNPN, CDR2 SVGIG (reference sequence). The CDR3 reads CAWSGLAGGLNEQFF. In DNA, the CDR3 is TGTGCCTGGAGTGGACTAGCGGGAGGGCTCAATGAGCAGTTCTTC. Together with reference TRBV30 and TRBJ2-1, the CDR3 gives the full variable domain: SQTIHQWPATLVQPVGSPLSLECTVEGTSNPNLYWYRQAAGRGLQLLFYSVGIGQISSEVPQNLSASRPQDRQFILSSKKLLLSDSGFYLCAWSGLAGGLNEQFFGPGTRLTVL.

This clonotype was counted many times. The chain recombines TRBV5-4 with TRBJ2-1, with D perhaps matching TRBD2 (6 bases). Looked up from germline, CDR1 is SGHNT and CDR2 is YYREEE (reference sequence). V was pared by 1 base and J by 7 bases, with 15 bases between. The CDR3 has 15 residues. CDR3 DNA: TGTGCCAGCAGCTTGTTGGCTAGCGCCAAGAATGAGCAGTTCTTC. Translated, it gives CASSLLASAKNEQFF.

V is TRBV19 and J is TRBJ1-3; tentative D call: TRBD1 (6 bases). Per germline, CDR1 LNHDA and CDR2 SQIVND (reference sequence). This CDR3 is built from 16 residues. V was shortened by 4 bases and J by 0 bases, with 13 bases between the two germline ends. The CDR3 bases are TGTGCCAGTAGTAGGACCGGGACAAGCTCTGGAAACACCATATATTTT. It is translated as CASSRTGTSSGNTIYF.

For this clonotype: At one end, the junction sequence differs from germline, possibly due to a read error. This chain links TRBV6-5 with TRBJ2-7; 8 bases align to TRBD2. This CDR3 spans 14 amino acids. Germline CDR1 and CDR2: MNHEY and SVGAGI. CDR3 DNA: TGTGCCGGCAGACTCGGGACTAGCTCCTACGAGCAGTACTTC. It specifies CAGRLGTSSYEQYF.

This clonotype was seen many times. This chain links TRBV28 with TRBJ1-1, with a possible D match to TRBD1 (5 bases). In germline, CDR1 is MDHEN, CDR2 SYDVKM. The CDR3 has 13 amino acids. V was pared by 5 bases and J by 5 bases, with 12 bases between. For the CDR3, the DNA is TGTGCCAGCAGTCCCCTCCAGGGTACTGAAGCTTTCTTT. Amino acids: CASSPLQGTEAFF. The entire variable domain, with the rest obtained from reference TRBV28 and TRBJ1-1, is as follows: DVKVTQSSRYLVKRTGEKVFLECVQDMDHENMFWYRQDPGLGLRLIYFSYDVKMKEKGDIPEGYSVSREKKERFSLILESASTNQTSMYLCASSPLQGTEAFFGQGTRLTVV.

At least ten counts were recorded for this clonotype. This chain connects TRBV4-1 to TRBJ2-7, with 8 bases matching TRBD1. V shed 3 bases, J shed 2 bases, and the junction held 3 bases outside the gene matches. The CDR3 spans 14 residues. Per germline, CDR1 MGHRA and CDR2 YSYEKL. The CDR3 sequence is CASSQPGQAYEQYF. The CDR3, as DNA: TGCGCCAGCAGCCAGCCGGGACAGGCCTACGAGCAGTACTTC.

The V call is TRBV20-1, the J call TRBJ2-3, with D possibly being TRBD1 (5 bases). The CDR3 is 16 residues long. Germline V lookup: CDR1 DFQATT, CDR2 SNEGSKA (reference sequence). Trimming pared 2 bases from V and 2 bases from J, leaving 17 bases between. In nucleotides, the CDR3 is TGCAGTGCTAGACCTCCGGGTCCAGGGATCACAGATACGCAGTATTTT. Amino acid sequence: CSARPPGPGITDTQYF.

This clonotype was observed at least ten times. The rearrangement links TRBV29-1 to TRBJ2-6; perhaps TRBD1 as D (5 bases). CDR1 SQVTM and CDR2 ANQGSEA come from the germline V gene. CDR3 size: 14 residues. V lost 5 bases and J 0 bases, leaving 8 bases between the germline ends. This CDR3 reads CSVQGYSGANVLTF. The CDR3 bases are TGCAGCGTTCAGGGTTACTCTGGGGCCAACGTCCTGACTTTC.

This chain joins TRBV28 and TRBJ2-3, with 8 bases lining up with TRBD1. Per germline, CDR1 MDHEN and CDR2 SYDVKM. This CDR3 contains 20 residues. With 9 bases clipped from V and 1 base from J, the junction kept 24 bases outside the gene matches. The CDR3 DNA reads as TGTGCCAGTAGCCATAGACAGGGGATGACGGGAAGTCAACGCACAGATACGCAGTATTTT. Amino acids: CASSHRQGMTGSQRTDTQYF. Complete variable domain (other parts from reference TRBV28 and TRBJ2-3): DVKVTQSSRYLVKRTGEKVFLECVQDMDHENMFWYRQDPGLGLRLIYFSYDVKMKEKGDIPEGYSVSREKKERFSLILESASTNQTSMYLCASSHRQGMTGSQRTDTQYFGPGTRLTVL.

The chain employs TRBV14 and TRBJ1-5; tentatively, D is TRBD1 (6 bases). Germline values: CDR1 SGHDN, CDR2 FVKESK. The CDR3 spans 17 residues. The V end was cut by 2 bases, the J end by 0 bases, with 14 bases between. Here the CDR3 DNA reads TGTGCCAGCAGCCAAAACCAACAGGGTAATAGCAATCAGCCCCAGCATTTT. Protein product: CASSQNQQGNSNQPQHF. Full variable domain (rest looked up from reference TRBV14 and TRBJ1-5): EAGVTQFPSHSVIEKGQTVTLRCDPISGHDNLYWYRRVMGKEIKFLLHFVKESKQDESGMPNNRFLAERTGGTYSTLKVQPAELEDSGVYFCASSQNQQGNSNQPQHFGDGTRLSIL.

There are many counts of this clonotype. V and J are TRBV27 and TRBJ2-7; the match to TRBD2 covers 9 bases. The length of the CDR3 is 17 residues. Germline V gene lookup returns CDR1 MNHEY and CDR2 SMNVEV (reference sequence). Unmatched junction bases numbered 9, after V lost 3 bases and J lost 0 bases. The chain's CDR3 is CASSLRLAEVYSYEQYF. The CDR3 region has the DNA TGTGCCAGCAGTTTGCGACTAGCGGAAGTATACTCCTACGAGCAGTACTTC.